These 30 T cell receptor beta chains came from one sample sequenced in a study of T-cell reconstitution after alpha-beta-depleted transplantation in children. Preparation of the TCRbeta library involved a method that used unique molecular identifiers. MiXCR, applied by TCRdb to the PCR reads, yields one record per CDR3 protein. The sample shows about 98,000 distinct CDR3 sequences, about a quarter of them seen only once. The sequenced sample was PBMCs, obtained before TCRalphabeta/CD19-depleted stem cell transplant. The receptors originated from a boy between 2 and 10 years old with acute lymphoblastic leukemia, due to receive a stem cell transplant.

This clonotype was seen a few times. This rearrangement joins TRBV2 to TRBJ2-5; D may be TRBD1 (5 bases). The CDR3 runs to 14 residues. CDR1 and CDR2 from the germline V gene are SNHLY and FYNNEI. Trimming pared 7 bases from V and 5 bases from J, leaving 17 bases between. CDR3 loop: CASTQDRLQETQYF. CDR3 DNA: TGTGCCAGCACACAGGACCGCCTTCAGGAGACCCAGTACTTC.

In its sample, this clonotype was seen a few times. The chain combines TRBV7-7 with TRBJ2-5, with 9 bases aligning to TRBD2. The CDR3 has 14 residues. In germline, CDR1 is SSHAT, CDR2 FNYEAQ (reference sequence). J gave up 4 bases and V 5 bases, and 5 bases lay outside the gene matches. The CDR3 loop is CASSQTSGVETQYF. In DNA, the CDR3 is TGTGCCAGCAGCCAGACTAGCGGAGTAGAGACCCAGTACTTC.

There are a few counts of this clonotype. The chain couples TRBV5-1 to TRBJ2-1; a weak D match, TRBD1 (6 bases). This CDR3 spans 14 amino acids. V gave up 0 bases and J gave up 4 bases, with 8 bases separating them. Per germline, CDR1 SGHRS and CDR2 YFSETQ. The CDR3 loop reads CASSLEGGYNEQFF. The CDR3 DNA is TGCGCCAGCAGCTTGGAAGGGGGATACAATGAGCAGTTCTTC.

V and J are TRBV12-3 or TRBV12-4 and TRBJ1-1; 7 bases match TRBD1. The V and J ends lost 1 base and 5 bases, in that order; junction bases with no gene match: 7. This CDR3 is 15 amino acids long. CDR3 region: CASSLGGGAFTEAFF. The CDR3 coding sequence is TGTGCCAGCAGTTTAGGAGGGGGCGCTTTTACTGAAGCTTTCTTT.

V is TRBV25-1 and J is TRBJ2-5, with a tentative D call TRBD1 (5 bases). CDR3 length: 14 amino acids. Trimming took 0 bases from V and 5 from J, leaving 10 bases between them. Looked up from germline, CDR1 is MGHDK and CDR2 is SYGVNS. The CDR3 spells CASSEYAGPETQYF. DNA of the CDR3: TGTGCCAGCAGTGAATATGCAGGGCCGGAGACCCAGTACTTC. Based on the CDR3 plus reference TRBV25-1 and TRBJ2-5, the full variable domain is EADIYQTPRYLVIGTGKKITLECSQTMGHDKMYWYQQDPGMELHLIHYSYGVNSTEKGDLSSESTVSRIRTEHFPLTLESARPSHTSQYLCASSEYAGPETQYFGPGTRLLVL.

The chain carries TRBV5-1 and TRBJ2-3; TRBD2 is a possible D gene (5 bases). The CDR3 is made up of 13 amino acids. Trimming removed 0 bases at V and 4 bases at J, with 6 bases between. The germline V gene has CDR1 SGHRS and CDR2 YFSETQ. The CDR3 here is CASSLGGADTQYF. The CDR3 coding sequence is TGCGCCAGCAGCTTGGGGGGAGCAGATACGCAGTATTTT.

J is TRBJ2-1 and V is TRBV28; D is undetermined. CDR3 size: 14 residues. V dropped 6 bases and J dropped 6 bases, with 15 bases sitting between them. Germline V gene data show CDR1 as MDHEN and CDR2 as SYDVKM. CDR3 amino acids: CASSLTPKLNEQFF. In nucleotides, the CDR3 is TGTGCCAGCAGCCTCACCCCAAAGCTCAATGAGCAGTTCTTC.

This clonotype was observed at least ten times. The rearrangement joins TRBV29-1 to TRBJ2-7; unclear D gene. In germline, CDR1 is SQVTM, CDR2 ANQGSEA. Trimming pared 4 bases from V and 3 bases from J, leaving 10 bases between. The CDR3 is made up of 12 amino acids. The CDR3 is CSVGEKGYEQYF. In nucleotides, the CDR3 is TGCAGCGTTGGAGAGAAAGGCTACGAGCAGTACTTC.

This CDR3 is CASTQEMGPLSSYEQYF. The CDR3 region has the DNA TGTGCCTCCACCCAAGAAATGGGGCCCCTGAGCTCCTACGAGCAGTACTTC. This chain connects TRBV3-1 to TRBJ2-7, with D perhaps matching TRBD1 (5 bases). V was pared by 11 bases and J by 0 bases, with 26 bases between. CDR1 and CDR2 from the germline V gene are LGHDT and YNNKEL (reference sequence). The CDR3 spans 17 residues.

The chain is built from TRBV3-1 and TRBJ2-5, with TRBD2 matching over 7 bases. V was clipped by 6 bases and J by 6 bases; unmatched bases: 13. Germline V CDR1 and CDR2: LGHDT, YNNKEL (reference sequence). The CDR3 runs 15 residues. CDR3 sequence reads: CASSPPSGGWKTQYF. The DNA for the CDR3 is TGTGCCAGCAGTCCTCCTAGCGGAGGGTGGAAGACCCAGTACTTC.

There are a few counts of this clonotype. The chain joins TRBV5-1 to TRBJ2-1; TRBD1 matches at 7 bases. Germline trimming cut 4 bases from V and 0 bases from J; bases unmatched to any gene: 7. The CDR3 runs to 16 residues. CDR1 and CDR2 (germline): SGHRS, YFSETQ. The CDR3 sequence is CASSRGQRSSYNEQFF. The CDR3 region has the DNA TGCGCCAGCAGCCGGGGACAGCGATCCTCCTACAATGAGCAGTTCTTC.

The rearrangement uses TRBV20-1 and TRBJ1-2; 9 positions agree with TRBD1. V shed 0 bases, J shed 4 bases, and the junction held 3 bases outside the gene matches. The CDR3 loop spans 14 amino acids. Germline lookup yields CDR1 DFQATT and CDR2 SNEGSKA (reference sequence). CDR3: CSAREGTGRYGYTF. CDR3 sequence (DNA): TGCAGTGCTAGAGAGGGGACAGGGCGCTATGGCTACACCTTC.

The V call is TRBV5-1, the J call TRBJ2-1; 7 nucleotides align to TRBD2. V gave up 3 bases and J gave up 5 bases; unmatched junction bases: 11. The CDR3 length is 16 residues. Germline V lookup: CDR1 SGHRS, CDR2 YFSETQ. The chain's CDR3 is CASSSPLGGSDNEQFF. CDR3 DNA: TGCGCCAGCAGCTCCCCCCTAGGCGGGAGTGACAATGAGCAGTTCTTC.

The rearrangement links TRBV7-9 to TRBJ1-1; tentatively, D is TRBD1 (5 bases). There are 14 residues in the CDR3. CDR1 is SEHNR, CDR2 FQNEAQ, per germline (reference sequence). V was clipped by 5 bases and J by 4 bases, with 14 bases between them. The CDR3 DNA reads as TGTGCCAGCAGCCCCCGGGGGGGGAGCACTGAAGCTTTCTTT. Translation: CASSPRGGSTEAFF.

The CDR3 coding sequence is TGTGCCAGCAGCCAGAGGGTCCATAGTGGAGATACGCAGTATTTT. Protein product: CASSQRVHSGDTQYF. This rearrangement joins TRBV11-2 to TRBJ2-3; D might be TRBD2 (5 bases). Germline V gives CDR1 SGHAT, CDR2 FQNNGV. The CDR3 is made up of 15 amino acids. V was shortened by 5 bases and J by 5 bases, with 17 bases between the two germline ends. The variable domain in full, with the rest retrieved from reference TRBV11-2 and TRBJ2-3, is EAGVAQSPRYKIIEKRQSVAFWCNPISGHATLYWYQQILGQGPKLLIQFQNNGVVDDSQLPKDRFSAERLKGVDSTLKIQPAKLEDSAVYLCASSQRVHSGDTQYFGPGTRLTVL.

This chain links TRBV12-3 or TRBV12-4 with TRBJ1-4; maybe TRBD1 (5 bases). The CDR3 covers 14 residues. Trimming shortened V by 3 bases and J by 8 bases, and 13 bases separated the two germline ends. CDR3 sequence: CASSLVRVGEKLFF. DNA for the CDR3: TGTGCCAGCAGTTTGGTCAGGGTGGGAGAAAAACTGTTTTTT.

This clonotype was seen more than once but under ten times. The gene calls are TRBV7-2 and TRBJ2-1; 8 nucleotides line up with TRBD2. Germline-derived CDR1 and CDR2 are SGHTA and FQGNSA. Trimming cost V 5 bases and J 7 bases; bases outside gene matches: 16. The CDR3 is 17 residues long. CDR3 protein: CASSRPGQAGVWNEQFF. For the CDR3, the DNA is TGTGCCAGCAGCCGTCCGGGGCAAGCGGGAGTATGGAATGAGCAGTTCTTC.

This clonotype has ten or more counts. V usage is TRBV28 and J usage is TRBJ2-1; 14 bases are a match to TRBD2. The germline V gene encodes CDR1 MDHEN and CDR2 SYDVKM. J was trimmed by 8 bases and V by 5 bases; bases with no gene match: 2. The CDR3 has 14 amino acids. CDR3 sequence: CASSRLAGGYEQFF. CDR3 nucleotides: TGTGCCAGCAGTAGACTAGCGGGAGGGTATGAGCAGTTCTTC.

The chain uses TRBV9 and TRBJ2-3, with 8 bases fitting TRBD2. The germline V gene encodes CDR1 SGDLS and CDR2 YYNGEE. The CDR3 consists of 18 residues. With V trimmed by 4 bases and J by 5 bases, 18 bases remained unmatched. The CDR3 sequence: CASSSSPTSGGAGDTQYF. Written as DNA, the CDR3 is TGTGCCAGCAGCTCATCACCCACTAGCGGAGGGGCCGGAGATACGCAGTATTTT.

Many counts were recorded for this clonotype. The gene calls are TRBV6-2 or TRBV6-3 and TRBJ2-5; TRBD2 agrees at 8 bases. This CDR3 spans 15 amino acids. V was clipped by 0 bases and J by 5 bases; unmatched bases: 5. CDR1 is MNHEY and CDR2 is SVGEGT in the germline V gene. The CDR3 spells CASSYSMASGETQYF. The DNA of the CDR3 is TGTGCCAGCAGTTACTCGATGGCTAGCGGGGAGACCCAGTACTTC.

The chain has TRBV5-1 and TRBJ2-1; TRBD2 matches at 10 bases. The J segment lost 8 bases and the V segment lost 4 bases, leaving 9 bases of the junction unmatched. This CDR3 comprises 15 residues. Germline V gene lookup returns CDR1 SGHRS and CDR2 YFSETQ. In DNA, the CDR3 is TGCGCCAGCAGCCGGACTAGCGGAGGGGCGTATGAGCAGTTCTTC. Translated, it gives CASSRTSGGAYEQFF.

This CDR3 reads CSASKTTYEQYF. Here the CDR3 DNA reads TGCAGTGCTAGTAAGACCACCTACGAGCAGTACTTC. This chain connects TRBV20-1 to TRBJ2-7, with unresolved D. The germline CDR1 and CDR2 sequences are DFQATT and SNEGSKA (reference sequence). The CDR3 has 12 residues. Trimming took off 3 bases at V and 2 bases at J, with 8 bases between the two ends.

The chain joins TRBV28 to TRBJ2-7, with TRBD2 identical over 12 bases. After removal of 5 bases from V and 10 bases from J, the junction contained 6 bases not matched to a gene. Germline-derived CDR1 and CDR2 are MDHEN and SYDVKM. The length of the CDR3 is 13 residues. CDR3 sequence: CASSLTSGRYQYF. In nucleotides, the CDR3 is TGTGCCAGCAGTCTTACTAGCGGGAGGTATCAGTACTTC. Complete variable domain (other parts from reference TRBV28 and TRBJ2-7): DVKVTQSSRYLVKRTGEKVFLECVQDMDHENMFWYRQDPGLGLRLIYFSYDVKMKEKGDIPEGYSVSREKKERFSLILESASTNQTSMYLCASSLTSGRYQYFGPGTRLTVT.

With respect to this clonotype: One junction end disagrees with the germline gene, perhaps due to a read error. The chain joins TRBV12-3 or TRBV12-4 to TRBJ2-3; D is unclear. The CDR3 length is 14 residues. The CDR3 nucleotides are TGTGCCAGCCGTTTCATGTCCAGCACAGATACGCAGTATTTT. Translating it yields CASRFMSSTDTQYF.

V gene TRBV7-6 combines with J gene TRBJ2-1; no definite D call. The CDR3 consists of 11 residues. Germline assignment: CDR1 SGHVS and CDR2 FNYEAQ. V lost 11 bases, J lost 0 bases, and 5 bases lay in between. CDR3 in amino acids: CAPTSYNEQFF. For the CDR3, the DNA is TGTGCCCCCACCTCCTACAATGAGCAGTTCTTC.

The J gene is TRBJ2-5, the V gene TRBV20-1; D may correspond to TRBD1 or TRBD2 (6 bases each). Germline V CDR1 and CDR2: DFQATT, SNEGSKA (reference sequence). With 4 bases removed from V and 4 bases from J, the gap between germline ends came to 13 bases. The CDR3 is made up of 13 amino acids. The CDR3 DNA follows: TGCAGTGCTAAGAGGTCGGGGGCAGAGACCCAGTACTTC. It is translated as CSAKRSGAETQYF.

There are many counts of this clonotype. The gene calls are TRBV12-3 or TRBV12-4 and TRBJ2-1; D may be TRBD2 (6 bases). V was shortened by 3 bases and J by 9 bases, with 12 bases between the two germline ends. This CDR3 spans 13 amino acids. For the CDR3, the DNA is TGTGCCAGCAGTTTCGGCGGGATCCTTGAGCAGTTCTTC. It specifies CASSFGGILEQFF.

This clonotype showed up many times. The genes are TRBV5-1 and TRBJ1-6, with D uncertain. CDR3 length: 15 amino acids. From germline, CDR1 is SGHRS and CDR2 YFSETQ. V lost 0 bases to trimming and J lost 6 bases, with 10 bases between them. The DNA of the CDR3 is TGCGCCAGCAGCTTGGATTCGGGTAGTAATTCACCCCTCCACTTT. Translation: CASSLDSGSNSPLHF. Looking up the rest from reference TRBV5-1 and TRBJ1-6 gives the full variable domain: KAGVTQTPRYLIKTRGQQVTLSCSPISGHRSVSWYQQTPGQGLQFLFEYFSETQRNKGNFPGRFSGRQFSNSRSEMNVSTLELGDSALYLCASSLDSGSNSPLHFGNGTRLTVT.

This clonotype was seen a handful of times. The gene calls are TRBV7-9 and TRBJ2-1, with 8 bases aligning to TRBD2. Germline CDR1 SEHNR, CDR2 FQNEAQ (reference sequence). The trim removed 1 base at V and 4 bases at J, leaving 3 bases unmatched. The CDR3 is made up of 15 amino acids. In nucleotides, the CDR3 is TGTGCCAGCAGCTTAGGTTCTAGCGGGTACAATGAGCAGTTCTTC. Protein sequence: CASSLGSSGYNEQFF.

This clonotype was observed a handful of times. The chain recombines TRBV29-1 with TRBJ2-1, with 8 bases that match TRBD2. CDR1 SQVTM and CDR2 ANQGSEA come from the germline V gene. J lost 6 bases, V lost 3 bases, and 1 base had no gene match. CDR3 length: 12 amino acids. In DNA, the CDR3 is TGCAGCGTTGAGCGGGGGGCCAATGAGCAGTTCTTC. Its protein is CSVERGANEQFF.